These 18 T cell receptor beta chains were sequenced from one sample in a study of OX40 agonist ivuxolimab in advanced cancers. Assay: immunoSEQ multiplex PCR; the TCRdb copy retains only in-frame clones and omits some. In the table there are roughly 90,000 clones, approximately 94% of which are singletons. The sample in question was CD4+ or CD8+ T cells sorted from blood, obtained in a trial of the OX40 agonist ivuxolimab. The source of these receptors is an adult with an advanced solid tumor such as melanoma, head and neck, liver or kidney cancer.

This chain joins TRBV19 and TRBJ2-7; D is undetermined. This CDR3 contains 14 residues. V lost 5 bases to trimming and J lost 6 bases, with 17 bases between them. Germline CDR1 reads LNHDA; CDR2 reads SQIVND (reference sequence). DNA of the CDR3: TGTGCCAGTAGTGCGGATCTATTACGAGGCGAGCAGTACTTC. As protein: CASSADLLRGEQYF. The full variable domain, its missing parts supplied by reference TRBV19 and TRBJ2-7, is DGGITQSPKYLFRKEGQNVTLSCEQNLNHDAMYWYRQDPGQGLRLIYYSQIVNDFQKGDIAEGYSVSREKKESFPLTVTSAQKNPTAFYLCASSADLLRGEQYFGPGTRLTVT.

The V and J genes are TRBV10-2 and TRBJ2-5; the D call may be TRBD1 or TRBD2 (6 bases each). Germline V CDR1 and CDR2: WSHSY, SAAADI. V was shortened by 0 bases and J by 4 bases, with 12 bases between the two germline ends. The CDR3 has 15 amino acids. The CDR3 nucleotides read TGCGCCAGCAGTGAGTCTTCGGGGGCGCGAGAGACCCAGTACTTC. Amino acid sequence: CASSESSGARETQYF.

The V gene is TRBV19, the J gene TRBJ1-1; D possibly corresponds to TRBD1 (5 bases). This CDR3 spans 16 amino acids. Germline V CDR1 and CDR2: LNHDA, SQIVND (reference sequence). Trimming cost V 3 bases and J 0 bases, with 14 bases left between them. The CDR3 loop is CASSMEAGPMNTEAFF. DNA for the CDR3: TGTGCCAGTAGTATGGAGGCAGGGCCGATGAACACTGAAGCTTTCTTT.

This chain joins TRBV2 and TRBJ2-5; 9 bases line up with TRBD1. Germline CDR1 reads SNHLY; CDR2 reads FYNNEI. V trimming: 8 bases; J trimming: 2 bases; junction bases outside the gene matches: 0. This CDR3 spans 12 amino acids. In DNA, the CDR3 is TGTGCCAGCGACAGGGGGCAAGAGACCCAGTACTTC. Translation: CASDRGQETQYF.

This chain uses TRBV19 with TRBJ2-7, with D hard to call. Trimming stripped 2 bases from V and 3 bases from J, with 8 bases between. Germline CDR1 reads LNHDA; CDR2 reads SQIVND (reference sequence). This CDR3 comprises 13 residues. As DNA, the CDR3 is TGTGCCAGTAGTATACCAGGCCTCTACGAGCAGTACTTC. Amino acid sequence: CASSIPGLYEQYF.

The rearrangement uses TRBV7-8 and TRBJ2-5, with D perhaps matching TRBD2 (6 bases). The ends were cut back, 5 bases at V and 3 bases at J, with 16 bases in the middle. This CDR3 contains 15 residues. The V gene's germline CDR1 is SGHVS and CDR2 FQNEAQ. CDR3 nucleotides: TGTGCCAGCAGCGCGCGGGGAGAAAACAAAGAGACCCAGTACTTC. Translation: CASSARGENKETQYF.

The chain combines TRBV19 with TRBJ2-4; possible D gene TRBD2, 6 bases. Trimming took 4 bases from V and 4 from J, leaving 20 bases between them. This CDR3 spans 17 amino acids. Germline-derived CDR1 and CDR2 are LNHDA and SQIVND (reference sequence). The DNA of the CDR3 is TGTGCCAGTAGTAATTTGGGAAAGGGGAGGAGTAAAAACATTCAGTACTTC. This codes for CASSNLGKGRSKNIQYF.

The J gene is TRBJ2-1, the V gene TRBV9; D unresolved. CDR1 SGDLS and CDR2 YYNGEE come from the germline V gene. The CDR3 loop spans 13 amino acids. V was clipped by 0 bases and J by 5 bases, with 6 bases between them. CDR3: CASSVASHNEQFF. The CDR3 nucleotides are TGTGCCAGCAGCGTAGCCAGCCACAATGAGCAGTTCTTC.

CDR3 amino acids: CASSGTGLPYEQYF. CDR3 nucleotides: TGTGCCAGCAGTGGGACAGGCCTTCCCTACGAGCAGTACTTC. The J gene is TRBJ2-7, the V gene TRBV6-1; TRBD1 matches at 7 bases. The CDR3 loop spans 14 amino acids. Germline-derived CDR1 and CDR2 are MNHNS and SASEGT. The ends lost 4 bases at V and 2 bases at J; junction bases unmatched: 5.

The chain carries TRBV18 and TRBJ1-2, with D tentatively TRBD1 (5 bases). The V end lost 3 bases, the J end lost 2 bases, and 16 bases lay between the germline ends. CDR1 is KGHSH and CDR2 is LQKENI in the germline V gene. The CDR3 contains 16 residues. CDR3 DNA sequence: TGTGCCAGCTCACCGCCCGGGGGGAGGTCAAACTATGGCTACACCTTC. It specifies CASSPPGGRSNYGYTF. Using reference TRBV18 and TRBJ1-2 for the parts outside the CDR3, the full variable domain is NAGVMQNPRHLVRRRGQEARLRCSPMKGHSHVYWYRQLPEEGLKFMVYLQKENIIDESGMPKERFSAEFPKEGPSILRIQQVVRGDSAAYFCASSPPGGRSNYGYTFGSGTRLTVV.

The V gene is TRBV7-8, the J gene TRBJ2-1; 12 positions match TRBD2. Germline CDR1 and CDR2: SGHVS and FQNEAQ. V shed 2 bases and J 7 bases; nucleotides not matched to a gene: 6. CDR3 size: 16 residues. Here the CDR3 reads CASSLLAGGGRNEQFF. For the CDR3, the DNA is TGTGCCAGCAGCTTACTAGCGGGGGGGGGTCGAAATGAGCAGTTCTTC.

Written as DNA, the CDR3 is TGTGCCAGTAGTATCGGACCCACGGGGGGCAATGAGCAGTTCTTC. It encodes CASSIGPTGGNEQFF. This chain uses TRBV19 with TRBJ2-1, with 7 bases that match TRBD2. Trimming removed 3 bases from V and 6 bases from J; junction bases left unmatched: 8. CDR3 size: 15 residues. Looked up from germline, CDR1 is LNHDA and CDR2 is SQIVND (reference sequence).

The rearrangement joins TRBV6-5 to TRBJ2-2; 9 positions match TRBD1. After removal of 11 bases from V and 1 base from J, the junction contained 5 bases not matched to a gene. Germline values: CDR1 MNHEY, CDR2 SVGAGI. The CDR3 covers 14 residues. CDR3 region: CAGGTGWNTGELFF. The CDR3 DNA reads as TGTGCCGGGGGGACAGGGTGGAACACCGGGGAGCTGTTTTTT.

The chain carries TRBV7-2 and TRBJ2-1; D unresolved. The V gene's germline CDR1 is SGHTA and CDR2 FQGNSA. This CDR3 has 12 amino acids. Trimming stripped 2 bases from V and 7 bases from J, with 6 bases between. CDR3 DNA sequence: TGTGCCAGCAGCTTAAATAGAAATGAGCAGTTCTTC. Translating it yields CASSLNRNEQFF. Looking up the rest from reference TRBV7-2 and TRBJ2-1 gives the full variable domain: GAGVSQSPSNKVTEKGKDVELRCDPISGHTALYWYRQSLGQGLEFLIYFQGNSAPDKSGLPSDRFSAERTGGSVSTLTIQRTQQEDSAVYLCASSLNRNEQFFGPGTRLTVL.

This chain joins TRBV5-4 and TRBJ2-7; 8 bases align to TRBD1. The CDR3 has 15 residues. The V and J ends lost 4 bases and 1 base, in that order; junction bases with no gene match: 7. From germline, CDR1 is SGHNT and CDR2 YYREEE (reference sequence). The CDR3 here is CASSGWTGLSYEQYF. For the CDR3, the DNA is TGTGCCAGCAGCGGATGGACAGGGCTGTCCTACGAGCAGTACTTC.

CDR3 in DNA: TGCGCCAGCAGCCAAGTGGCAAGCCCAGATACGCAGTATTTT. Its protein is CASSQVASPDTQYF. This rearrangement joins TRBV4-3 to TRBJ2-3; D not certain. Germline CDR1 and CDR2: LGHNA and YSLEER. The CDR3 is 14 residues long. V was shortened by 1 base and J by 4 bases, with 9 bases between the two germline ends.

The chain links TRBV6-1 to TRBJ2-7; D is unresolved. The germline V and J ends were trimmed by 6 bases and 6 bases, with 15 bases remaining between them. CDR3 length: 13 amino acids. The germline CDR1 and CDR2 sequences are MNHNS and SASEGT. The CDR3 nucleotides read TGTGCCAGCAGCCCCGGATTTCTGTTCGAGCAGTACTTC. Protein product: CASSPGFLFEQYF.

The J gene is TRBJ2-7, the V gene TRBV4-1; D not resolved. Trimming removed 0 bases at V and 2 bases at J, with 11 bases between. CDR1 is MGHRA, CDR2 YSYEKL, per germline. The CDR3 is made up of 15 amino acids. The CDR3 loop is CASSQDPKDTYEQYF. In DNA, the CDR3 is TGCGCCAGCAGCCAAGACCCTAAGGATACCTACGAGCAGTACTTC.